The rows below give T cell receptor beta chains drawn from one sample of a study of blood T cell repertoires in COVID-19. Data came from immunoSEQ multiplex PCR; TCRdb stores just in-frame clones and leaves some out. The sample includes some 22,000 clones, around 86% of them seen just once. Sequencing was done on a sample of peripheral blood. These receptors originate from a human donor with active COVID-19. The donor label of this sample is uncertain. The CDR3 runs from the conserved cysteine through the conserved F or W. D genes are given only for firm matches. Clone size, where shown, is once, few, many, or a class for clones that have expanded.

V gene	J gene	D gene	clone size	CDR3 DNA	CDR3 protein
TRBV28	TRBJ2-7	TRBD1	once	TGTGCCAGCAGGACCAGGGGGCAGAACTACGAGCAGTACTTC	CASRTRGQNYEQYF
TRBV13	TRBJ2-7	.	.	TGTGCCAGCAGCTTGGGCAGGGTCTCCTACGAGCAGTACTTC	CASSLGRVSYEQYF
TRBV30	TRBJ1-5	.	.	TGTGCCTGGAGTGTGAGAGATAATCAGCCCCAGCATTTT	CAWSVRDNQPQHF
TRBV2	TRBJ2-1	.	.	TGTGCCAGCAGCGCCGACAGCAATGAGCAGTTCTTC	CASSADSNEQFF
TRBV2	TRBJ2-7	TRBD1	once	TGTGCCAGCACCTTGGAGTCTGGTTCCGGACAGGGGAGGGACGAGCAGTACTTC	CASTLESGSGQGRDEQYF
TRBV7-2	TRBJ2-7	.	.	TGTGCCAGCAGCTTCAGAAAGACTCCCTACGAGCAGTACTTC	CASSFRKTPYEQYF
TRBV7-2	TRBJ1-5	TRBD1	.	TGTGCCAGCAGCTTCATGACAGGGGTCAATCAGCCCCAGCATTTT	CASSFMTGVNQPQHF
TRBV30	TRBJ1-2	TRBD1	.	TGTGCCTGGAGTGTACGAGGACAGGGGGCGCGGGGCTATGGCTACACCTTC	CAWSVRGQGARGYGYTF
TRBV5-4	TRBJ2-3	TRBD1	once	TGTGCCAGCAGCGGGGGACAGGGCGGGAGCACAGATACGCAGTATTTT	CASSGGQGGSTDTQYF
TRBV7-9	TRBJ1-4	.	.	TGTGCCAGCAGCTTAGGAGTCGGGATTGAAGAAGAAAAACTGTTTTTT	CASSLGVGIEEEKLFF
TRBV4-2	TRBJ2-2	.	.	TGTGCCAGCAGCCAAGAGACGGAAGGGGGGGGGCCTTCCGGCGGGGAGCTGTTTTTT	CASSQETEGGGPSGGELFF
TRBV3-1/TRBV3-2	TRBJ1-3	.	once	TGTGCCAGCAGCCAGAGGGGGACCGCAAGCTCTGGAAACACCATATATTTT	CASSQRGTASSGNTIYF
TRBV5-1	TRBJ1-3	.	.	TGCGCCAGCAGCTTGGCCCCAGGAACTGGAAACACCATATATTTT	CASSLAPGTGNTIYF
TRBV20-1	TRBJ1-6	.	once	TGCAGTGCTAGTCCGGGGGGCGTTTATAATTCACCCCTCCACTTT	CSASPGGVYNSPLHF
TRBV6-5	TRBJ1-4	TRBD1	once	TGTGCCAGCAGTTACACAGGGGATAATGAAAAACTGTTTTTT	CASSYTGDNEKLFF
TRBV18	TRBJ2-2	TRBD2	.	TGTGCCAGCTCCCTACGGGAGGCGGGCACCGGGGAGCTGTTTTTT	CASSLREAGTGELFF
TRBV7-2	TRBJ2-1	.	.	TGTGCCAGCAGCAGACGGGGCTACAATGAGCAGTTCTTC	CASSRRGYNEQFF
TRBV28	TRBJ2-2	TRBD2	.	TGTGCCAGCAGTCTCGTAGCGGGAGATTTCGCGACCGGGGAGCTGTTTTTT	CASSLVAGDFATGELFF
TRBV7-3	TRBJ2-7	TRBD1	.	TGTGCCAGCAGCTCCGGGACAGGGGGCTACGAGCAGTACTTC	CASSSGTGGYEQYF
TRBV5-1	TRBJ1-2	.	.	TGCGCCAGCAGCTCTCTTAACTATGGCTACACCTTC	CASSSLNYGYTF
TRBV9	TRBJ1-2	.	few	TGTGCCAGCAGCGTAGAGGCAACGCGAGGGAGTGGCTACACCTTC	CASSVEATRGSGYTF
TRBV5-4	TRBJ1-3	.	few	TGTGCCAGCAGCTTGGCCAGAGGGCGAGGAAACACCATATATTTT	CASSLARGRGNTIYF
TRBV24-1	TRBJ2-1	.	.	TGTGCCACCAGTGATTGGGCAGGGGGGAGGTGGAAGAATGAGCAGTTCTTC	CATSDWAGGRWKNEQFF
TRBV30	TRBJ2-7	.	.	TGTGCCTGGAGTGTAGGAGGCGGAGCCTACGAGCAGTACTTC	CAWSVGGGAYEQYF
TRBV7-9	TRBJ2-1	.	.	TGTGCCAGCAGCCTAACACAGGGCTCCAATGAGCAGTTCTTC	CASSLTQGSNEQFF
TRBV19	TRBJ2-7	TRBD2	.	TGTGCCAGTAGTGATAGCGGGAGCCGGCTGCCGTACGAGCAGTACTTC	CASSDSGSRLPYEQYF
TRBV2	TRBJ1-3	.	.	TGTGCCAGCAGTATTACAGTAAGGGGAAACACCATATATTTT	CASSITVRGNTIYF
TRBV23-1	TRBJ2-1	TRBD1	.	TGCGCCAGCACCTGGGACAGGGGCTACTACAATGAGCAGTTCTTC	CASTWDRGYYNEQFF
TRBV6-1	TRBJ2-5	TRBD2	.	TGTGCCAGCAGTGACCTAGCGGGGGGGGTCGAGACCCAGTACTTC	CASSDLAGGVETQYF
TRBV9	TRBJ2-1	TRBD2	.	TGTGCCAGCAGCGTAGAACTAGCGGGAGCGTTCTACAATGAGCAGTTCTTC	CASSVELAGAFYNEQFF
TRBV10-2	TRBJ2-3	TRBD2	.	TGCGCCAGCAATCGGGCGGGGGGGCTTGGAGATACGCAGTATTTT	CASNRAGGLGDTQYF
TRBV3-1/TRBV3-2	TRBJ2-3	.	.	TGTGCCAGCAGCCAAGATAGGAGGGCTGATACGCAGTATTTT	CASSQDRRADTQYF
TRBV19	TRBJ2-3	TRBD2	.	TGTGCCAGTAGCCTAGCGGCTAGCACAGATACGCAGTATTTT	CASSLAASTDTQYF
TRBV7-2	TRBJ2-5	TRBD2	.	TGTGCCAGCAGCTCCCGGACTAGCGGGGGTCACCCCCAAGAGACCCAGTACTTC	CASSSRTSGGHPQETQYF
TRBV19	TRBJ1-1	.	.	TGTGCCAGTAGACTCTCCGACATGAACACTGAAGCTTTCTTT	CASRLSDMNTEAFF
TRBV7-2	TRBJ2-5	TRBD2	.	TGTGCCAGCAGCTCCGGGGGGAGGGAGACCCAGTACTTC	CASSSGGRETQYF
TRBV7-2	TRBJ1-3	.	.	TGTGCCAGCAGCTTAGTCGCGGGAGGCACTGGAAACACCATATATTTT	CASSLVAGGTGNTIYF
TRBV30	TRBJ2-5	.	.	TGTGCCTGGAGTGTTTCAGGAGAGACCCAGTACTTC	CAWSVSGETQYF
TRBV4-1	TRBJ2-4	.	.	TGCGCCAGCAGCCAAGATCGGGACTCCCTTCAGTACTTC	CASSQDRDSLQYF
TRBV27	TRBJ1-2	TRBD1	.	TGTGCCGGCAGTCCCGGGACAGGGGCTACCAACTATGGCTACACCTTC	CAGSPGTGATNYGYTF
TRBV28	TRBJ2-6	.	.	TGTGCCAGCAGTCCAGACAGCTCTGGGGCCAACGTCCTGACTTTC	CASSPDSSGANVLTF
TRBV7-9	TRBJ2-5	TRBD2	.	TGTGCCAGCAGCAAGGGACTAGCGGGTCCCCTGGAGACCCAGTACTTC	CASSKGLAGPLETQYF
TRBV7-2	TRBJ1-3	TRBD1	few	TGTGCCAGCATCAGGACAGGGCCTGGAAACACCATATATTTT	CASIRTGPGNTIYF
TRBV10-3	TRBJ2-5	TRBD2	.	TGTGCCATCAGTGAACTACCCTCCGCGGGGGGGAAAGAGACCCAGTACTTC	CAISELPSAGGKETQYF
TRBV4-2	TRBJ1-1	.	.	TGTGCCAGCAGCCAAGACGAGACAGGATTGAACACTGAAGCTTTCTTT	CASSQDETGLNTEAFF
TRBV7-3	TRBJ2-3	TRBD1	.	TGTGCCAGCAGCCCCCTGGGACAGAGCACAGATACGCAGTATTTT	CASSPLGQSTDTQYF
TRBV7-2	TRBJ2-3	TRBD2	.	TGTGCCAGCAGCGCGGGACTAGCGTTATTGGATACGCAGTATTTT	CASSAGLALLDTQYF
TRBV6-1	TRBJ1-1	.	.	TGTGCCAGCAGTGAACAGGGTCCAACTGAAGCTTTCTTT	CASSEQGPTEAFF
TRBV3-1/TRBV3-2	TRBJ2-3	TRBD2	.	TGTGCCAGCAGCCAGGGGGGGATAAAAGATACGCAGTATTTT	CASSQGGIKDTQYF
TRBV27	TRBJ2-1	TRBD2	.	TGTGCCAGCAGTTTATCGGGAGGACTAGCTTTGGGAGTGGATGAGCAGTTCTTC	CASSLSGGLALGVDEQFF
TRBV27	TRBJ2-1	TRBD1	once	TGTGCCAGCAGTTTATTGGGGACAGGGGGCTGGAATGAGCAGTTCTTC	CASSLLGTGGWNEQFF
TRBV25-1	TRBJ1-6	TRBD1	.	TGTGCCAGCAGTGAAATGGGACAGGGCTCACCCCTCCACTTT	CASSEMGQGSPLHF
TRBV30	TRBJ1-5	TRBD1	.	TGTGCCTGGAGTCGACAGGGGGATCAGCCCCAGCATTTT	CAWSRQGDQPQHF
TRBV10-3	TRBJ2-5	TRBD1	.	TGTGCCATCAGTGACGGGACAGGGGGTTGGGAGACCCAGTACTTC	CAISDGTGGWETQYF
TRBV28	TRBJ1-2	.	.	TGTGCCAGCAGTTTAGCAGGCCGGGGCTACACCTTC	CASSLAGRGYTF